The sequence of this T cell receptor (beta chain) was determined in a study of OX40 agonist ivuxolimab in advanced cancers. Study context: Each dose-escalation patient presented with hepatocellular carcinoma, melanoma, renal cell or head and neck cancer.

Trimming cost V 5 bases and J 1 base, with 10 bases left between them. Germline assignment: CDR1 SSHAT and CDR2 FNYEAQ (reference sequence). The CDR3 sequence is 14 residues long. Measured with immunoSEQ multiplex PCR; TCRdb has only the in-frame clones, and not every one. This sample has 65,000 to 85,000 clones; around 87% occur once, and the top ten carry 2.5%. The chain has TRBV7-7 and TRBJ2-3; D unresolved. The sample consisted of CD4+ or CD8+ T cells sorted from blood, taken in a trial of the OX40 agonist ivuxolimab. The clonotype comes from an adult with an advanced solid tumor such as melanoma, head and neck, liver or kidney cancer. CDR3 bases: TGTGCCAGCAGCGATGGGATGGGCACAGATACGCAGTATTTT. Its protein is CASSDGMGTDTQYF.